Given below is one T cell receptor (beta chain) in context. Its antigen remains unidentified. Germline V gene lookup returns CDR1 SEHNR and CDR2 FQNEAQ (reference sequence). The CDR3 extends over 11 amino acids. The sample belongs to a study of monozygotic twins with inflammatory bowel disease. Study observations and caveats: Backing was not found for a single strong signal or clonotype associated with IBD.

UMIs that included a 6-nucleotide sample barcode were added by template switching, which took place during cDNA synthesis. Following a re-call of the 5' RACE reads, TCRdb has one entry per CDR3 protein and lacks DNA. This sample contains around 380,000 distinct CDR3 sequences. This clonotype was sampled from a human donor with ulcerative colitis or Crohn's disease, or a healthy co-twin of an affected twin (not recorded which). The chain carries TRBV7-9 and TRBJ2-7. The sample was blood. The CDR3 protein is CASSLTGLLYF.